The 23 T cell receptor beta chains given below trace back to one sample, sequenced in a study of blood T cell repertoires in COVID-19. Using immunoSEQ multiplex PCR, the repertoire was profiled, and TCRdb retains in-frame clones only, with some absent. The sample shows some 49,000 clones, roughly 85% of them seen only once. The sequenced sample was peripheral blood. The source of these receptors is a human donor in a cohort sampled during active COVID-19.

This clone is a singleton in its sample. The CDR3 DNA reads TGTGCCAGTAGTCTATCAATGAACACTGAAGCTTTCTTT. It is translated as CASSLSMNTEAFF. The genes are TRBV19 and TRBJ1-1; D is unclear. Trimming removed 5 bases from V and 0 bases from J, with 7 bases in between. The CDR3 extends over 13 amino acids. Germline CDR1 reads LNHDA; CDR2 reads SQIVND (reference sequence).

V gene TRBV6-5 combines with J gene TRBJ1-5; D is undetermined. Germline values: CDR1 MNHEY, CDR2 SVGAGI. This CDR3 has 13 residues. V was shortened by 3 bases and J by 4 bases, with 7 bases between the two germline ends. The CDR3 DNA reads as TGTGCCAGCAGTTATCTCGGTAATCAGCCCCAGCATTTT. Its protein product is CASSYLGNQPQHF.

Here the CDR3 reads CASSRRQGRDTEAFF. DNA for the CDR3: TGTGCCAGCAGCCGACGACAGGGGAGAGACACTGAAGCTTTCTTT. V usage is TRBV3-1 (or the pseudogene TRBV3-2) and J usage is TRBJ1-1; 8 bases fit TRBD1. V shed 4 bases, J shed 3 bases, and the junction held 7 bases outside the gene matches. The CDR3 spans 15 residues. Germline assignment: CDR1 LGHDT and CDR2 YNNKEL (reference sequence).

V and J are TRBV7-2 and TRBJ1-5; 11 positions match TRBD1. The CDR3 is made up of 18 amino acids. The J segment lost 6 bases and the V segment lost 2 bases, leaving 12 bases of the junction unmatched. Germline CDR1 SGHTA, CDR2 FQGNSA. The CDR3 coding sequence is TGTGCCAGCAGCTTATCAATTTATGGACAGGGGGCGTCTCAGCCCCAGCATTTT. Protein sequence: CASSLSIYGQGASQPQHF.

CDR3 amino acids: CASSEPFGAQRLEQYF. The CDR3 DNA sequence: TGTGCCAGCAGCGAACCTTTTGGGGCGCAGCGTCTCGAGCAGTACTTC. This chain links TRBV6-6 with TRBJ2-7, with D possibly matching TRBD1 (5 bases). The CDR3 has 16 amino acids. The germline V gene has CDR1 MNHNY and CDR2 SVGAGI (reference sequence). Trimming took off 6 bases at V and 6 bases at J, with 24 bases between the two ends.

The V gene is TRBV5-6, the J gene TRBJ1-2; D uncertain. Germline assignment: CDR1 SGHDT and CDR2 YYEEEE. There are 15 residues in the CDR3. Trimming shortened V by 0 bases and J by 1 base, and 10 bases separated the two germline ends. CDR3 coding DNA: TGTGCCAGCAGCTTGGTCGGCGGAATTAACTATGGCTACACCTTC. Its translation is CASSLVGGINYGYTF.

The chain has TRBV7-7 and TRBJ2-3; TRBD2 agrees at 7 bases. After removal of 1 base from V and 7 bases from J, the junction contained 5 bases not matched to a gene. The CDR3 is 14 amino acids. Germline CDR1 and CDR2: SSHAT and FNYEAQ (reference sequence). The CDR3 DNA sequence: TGTGCCAGCAGCTTAGAAAGGGGAGGGAATACGCAGTATTTT. Protein: CASSLERGGNTQYF.

This clone was recorded at least ten times. The J gene is TRBJ2-5, the V gene TRBV3-1 (or the pseudogene TRBV3-2); D call uncertain. Germline values: CDR1 LGHDT, CDR2 YNNKEL (reference sequence). The CDR3 has 12 amino acids. The V gene lost 0 bases and the J gene lost 5 bases, with 4 bases spanning the gap. The CDR3 DNA sequence: TGTGCCAGCAGCCAAGATCTGGAGACCCAGTACTTC. Translation: CASSQDLETQYF.

By sample fraction, this clone is large. Other nucleotide sequences in the sample specify the same CDR3. The chain joins TRBV2 to TRBJ2-1; 10 bases are shared with TRBD2. The CDR3 covers 16 residues. Trimming took 6 bases from V and 3 from J; bases not matched to a gene: 8. Germline CDR1 SNHLY, CDR2 FYNNEI. The CDR3 reads CASSESSGGYYNEQFF. CDR3 nucleotide sequence: TGTGCCAGCAGCGAGTCTAGCGGGGGATACTACAATGAGCAGTTCTTC. The full variable domain, with the rest looked up from reference TRBV2 and TRBJ2-1, is EPEVTQTPSHQVTQMGQEVILRCVPISNHLYFYWYRQILGQKVEFLVSFYNNEISEKSEIFDDQFSVERPDGSNFTLKIRSTKLEDSAMYFCASSESSGGYYNEQFFGPGTRLTVL.

This chain links TRBV3-1 (or the pseudogene TRBV3-2) with TRBJ1-1; no definite D call. The CDR3 runs to 14 residues. The ends were cut back, 1 base at V and 6 bases at J, with 12 bases in the middle. In germline, CDR1 is LGHDT, CDR2 YNNKEL (reference sequence). This chain's CDR3 is CASSQVGGIAEAFF. CDR3 coding DNA: TGTGCCAGCAGCCAAGTAGGCGGGATCGCTGAAGCTTTCTTT.

The chain carries TRBV19 and TRBJ2-6; tentative D call: TRBD1 (5 bases). The germline gives CDR1 LNHDA, CDR2 SQIVND (reference sequence). V lost 10 bases and J lost 3, with 13 bases in between. This CDR3 is built from 14 residues. CDR3 bases: TGTGCCACCAGAGCAGGGTATGGGGCCAACGTCCTGACTTTC. Translation gives CATRAGYGANVLTF.

The CDR3 DNA reads TGTGCCAGCACCACGACAAACAGGGGGCGAGACACTGAAGCTTTCTTT. It yields the protein CASTTTNRGRDTEAFF. The J gene is TRBJ1-1, the V gene TRBV4-2; 9 bases fit TRBD1. Germline CDR1 and CDR2: LGHNA and YNFKEQ. The CDR3 runs to 16 residues. V trimming: 7 bases; J trimming: 3 bases; junction bases outside the gene matches: 12.

This chain uses TRBV7-2 with TRBJ2-7, with D perhaps TRBD1 (5 bases). This CDR3 has 13 residues. V dropped 1 base and J dropped 6 bases, with 10 bases sitting between them. Germline V gives CDR1 SGHTA, CDR2 FQGNSA. For the CDR3, the DNA is TGTGCCAGCAGCTTAGACAGGAGCACCGAGCAGTACTTC. Encoded protein: CASSLDRSTEQYF.

The chain couples TRBV15 to TRBJ2-5; D is perhaps TRBD2 (5 bases). V dropped 0 bases and J dropped 1 base, with 9 bases sitting between them. The CDR3 is 15 amino acids. The germline V gene has CDR1 LNHNV and CDR2 YYDKDF (reference sequence). The CDR3 loop is CATSRDRRIQETQYF. CDR3 coding DNA: TGTGCCACCAGCAGAGATAGGAGGATCCAAGAGACCCAGTACTTC.

Relative to its sample, this clone is medium-sized (0.01 to 0.1%). V is TRBV30 and J is TRBJ2-7; weak D call: TRBD1 (6 bases). V gave up 2 bases and J gave up 3 bases, with 11 bases separating them. Germline V lookup: CDR1 GTSNPN, CDR2 SVGIG (reference sequence). CDR3 length equals 13 residues. The CDR3: CAWSPYRDYEQYF. Here the CDR3 DNA reads TGTGCCTGGAGTCCCTACAGGGACTACGAGCAGTACTTC.

CDR3 protein: CASSLDRSNTEAFF. DNA for the CDR3: TGCGCCAGCAGCTTGGACAGAAGCAACACTGAAGCTTTCTTT. The chain links TRBV5-1 to TRBJ1-1; D gene ambiguous. This CDR3 contains 14 residues. Germline loops: CDR1 SGHRS, CDR2 YFSETQ. Trimming took off 0 bases at V and 2 bases at J, with 8 bases between the two ends.

The chain is built from TRBV10-3 and TRBJ1-4, with unresolved D. V was pared by 2 bases and J by 3 bases, with 10 bases between. This CDR3 comprises 15 residues. CDR1 is ENHRY, CDR2 SYGVKD, per germline. Written as DNA, the CDR3 is TGTGCCATCAGTGAGATGGAGGGATCTAATGAAAAACTGTTTTTT. Amino acids: CAISEMEGSNEKLFF.

The rearrangement links TRBV3-1 (or the pseudogene TRBV3-2) to TRBJ2-6; a possible D gene is TRBD2 (6 bases). The germline V gene encodes CDR1 LGHDT and CDR2 YNNKEL (reference sequence). The V end lost 3 bases, the J end lost 3 bases, and 9 bases lay between the germline ends. This CDR3 region has 15 residues. CDR3 nucleotides: TGTGCCAGCAGCCAGGGAGGCGGTGGGGCCAACGTCCTGACTTTC. It yields the protein CASSQGGGGANVLTF.

The rearrangement uses TRBV7-8 and TRBJ1-1; 8 bases line up with TRBD1. The CDR3 extends over 14 amino acids. V was pared by 5 bases and J by 6 bases, with 8 bases of the junction left unmatched. CDR1 and CDR2 (germline): SGHVS, FQNEAQ. The DNA for the CDR3 is TGTGCCAGCAGCCCCACGACAGGGGAGGCTGAAGCTTTCTTT. It is translated as CASSPTTGEAEAFF.

This clone was counted once. This rearrangement joins TRBV20-1 to TRBJ2-5, with 7 bases lining up with TRBD2. V shed 3 bases and J 3 bases; nucleotides not matched to a gene: 16. CDR3 length equals 17 residues. The germline V gene has CDR1 DFQATT and CDR2 SNEGSKA (reference sequence). The CDR3 sequence: CSASPGGPEGRKETQYF. In DNA, the CDR3 is TGCAGTGCTAGTCCGGGGGGACCCGAGGGTCGAAAAGAGACCCAGTACTTC.

The chain couples TRBV24-1 to TRBJ2-2; 7 bases align to TRBD1. Germline V gene data show CDR1 as KGHDR and CDR2 as SFDVKD. J was trimmed by 7 bases and V by 11 bases; bases with no gene match: 9. This CDR3 spans 13 amino acids. As DNA, the CDR3 is TGTGCCATCGTCGACAGGGAGAACGGGGAGCTGTTTTTT. Protein product: CAIVDRENGELFF.

The J gene is TRBJ1-2, the V gene TRBV11-2, with D uncertain. Germline assignment: CDR1 SGHAT and CDR2 FQNNGV. Trimming removed 5 bases at V and 0 bases at J, with 7 bases between. The CDR3 contains 13 residues. The CDR3 here is CASSRTSNYGYTF. The CDR3 nucleotides are TGTGCCAGCAGCAGGACTTCTAACTATGGCTACACCTTC.

The gene calls are TRBV3-1 (or the pseudogene TRBV3-2) and TRBJ2-3; a weak D match, TRBD2 (5 bases). The CDR3 loop spans 17 amino acids. The germline gives CDR1 LGHDT, CDR2 YNNKEL (reference sequence). Trimming pared 1 base from V and 1 base from J, leaving 15 bases between. The CDR3 DNA reads as TGTGCCAGCAGCCAAGCCTTTCCCGAGGGCCGCACAGATACGCAGTATTTT. Translated, it gives CASSQAFPEGRTDTQYF.